This TCR beta chain derives from a study of cytomegalovirus exposure and HLA in healthy donors. General observations from the study: Some public TCRs appeared in many individuals, while most sequences were rare. Further analysis was carried out later, and it showed several of the most significant clusters appearing linked to common viral pathogens. Highly shared sequence variants in one cluster were likely a sequencing artifact.

Comments on this clone: The antigen is undetermined.

Researchers ran the PCR with 60 Vbeta and 13 Jbeta primers. Clones were read by immunoSEQ multiplex PCR, and TCRdb kept only the in-frame ones, dropping some. The data contain fewer than 130,000 clones, around 80% of them singletons. The sequence was obtained from a woman aged 55-69 years in good health and CMV-seropositive. Sequenced: PBMCs.

The CDR3: CAWRGLGTDTQYF. For the CDR3, the DNA is TGTGCCTGGAGGGGACTAGGAACAGATACGCAGTATTTT. The chain has TRBV30 and TRBJ2-3; 8 positions match TRBD2. There are 13 residues in the CDR3. Trimming cost V 3 bases and J 3 bases; bases outside gene matches: 2. The V gene's germline CDR1 is GTSNPN and CDR2 SVGIG (reference sequence).